The 17 T cell receptor beta chains below all came from one sample that was sequenced in a study of graft-versus-host responses after intestinal transplantation. Repertoires were generated with immunoSEQ multiplex PCR, while TCRdb's copy carries only in-frame clones and drops some. This table holds tens of thousands of clones, 35% to 50% found once. Investigators plated approximately 200,000 CFSE-labeled responder cells together with approximately 200,000 irradiated stimulator cells labeled with violet dye. This specimen was alloreactive CD8+ T cells from a mixed lymphocyte reaction culture, taken before intestinal transplant. The subset: CFSE-low proliferating T cells sorted from roughly six-day pre-transplant mixed lymphocyte reaction (GvH or HvG direction). The receptors derive from a human patient who received an intestinal transplant.

The chain couples TRBV30 to TRBJ2-1; 12 bases align to TRBD2. The germline gives CDR1 GTSNPN, CDR2 SVGIG (reference sequence). Trimming at V came to 3 bases and at J to 6 bases, leaving 3 bases not matched to a gene. This CDR3 has 14 amino acids. Here the CDR3 reads CAWRGLAGLNEQFF. In DNA form, the CDR3 reads TGTGCCTGGAGGGGACTAGCGGGTCTCAATGAGCAGTTCTTC. The variable domain in full, with the rest retrieved from reference TRBV30 and TRBJ2-1, is SQTIHQWPATLVQPVGSPLSLECTVEGTSNPNLYWYRQAAGRGLQLLFYSVGIGQISSEVPQNLSASRPQDRQFILSSKKLLLSDSGFYLCAWRGLAGLNEQFFGPGTRLTVL.

The rearrangement links TRBV13 to TRBJ1-1; TRBD1 aligns across 7 bases. The CDR3 covers 13 residues. After removal of 3 bases from V and 7 bases from J, the junction contained 5 bases not matched to a gene. CDR1 and CDR2 (germline): PRHDT, FYEKMQ (reference sequence). CDR3 DNA: TGTGCCAGCAGCTTGGGCAGGGGGAATGAAGCTTTCTTT. Protein sequence: CASSLGRGNEAFF.

This chain links TRBV30 with TRBJ2-5; D unresolved. Per germline, CDR1 GTSNPN and CDR2 SVGIG (reference sequence). The CDR3 consists of 13 residues. Deletions cut 1 base from V and 7 bases from J, with 13 bases between. The CDR3 DNA follows: TGTGCCTGGAGTGCCACAAGGGTATGGACCCAGTACTTC. Its protein product is CAWSATRVWTQYF. Full variable domain (missing parts from reference TRBV30 and TRBJ2-5): SQTIHQWPATLVQPVGSPLSLECTVEGTSNPNLYWYRQAAGRGLQLLFYSVGIGQISSEVPQNLSASRPQDRQFILSSKKLLLSDSGFYLCAWSATRVWTQYFGPGTRLLVL.

J is TRBJ2-7 and V is TRBV28, with 12 bases matching TRBD2. This CDR3 is 13 amino acids long. V shed 6 bases, J shed 5 bases, and the junction held 2 bases outside the gene matches. Germline V lookup: CDR1 MDHEN, CDR2 SYDVKM. CDR3 sequence reads: CASRLAGGNEQYF. CDR3 nucleotides: TGTGCCAGCAGACTAGCGGGAGGTAACGAGCAGTACTTC.

This clone was counted only a few times. The chain combines TRBV7-9 with TRBJ2-2; no clear D gene. Trimming shortened V by 5 bases and J by 6 bases, and 10 bases separated the two germline ends. This CDR3 spans 13 amino acids. From germline, CDR1 is SEHNR and CDR2 FQNEAQ (reference sequence). CDR3 protein: CASSVGAPGELFF. The CDR3 nucleotides are TGTGCCAGCAGCGTCGGAGCCCCCGGGGAGCTGTTTTTT.

The chain employs TRBV7-9 and TRBJ2-1, with 13 bases that match TRBD2. Germline V gene data show CDR1 as SEHNR and CDR2 as FQNEAQ (reference sequence). J lost 14 bases, V lost 4 bases, and 8 bases had no gene match. The CDR3 has 14 amino acids. This CDR3 reads CASSSGGLAGREFF. The DNA for the CDR3 is TGTGCCAGCAGCTCAGGGGGACTAGCGGGAAGAGAGTTCTTC.

This clone has more than one count but fewer than ten. This chain links TRBV10-2 with TRBJ2-1; no reliable D call. Between the trimmed V and J ends, which lost 10 bases and 7 bases, there was a span of 17 bases. CDR1 WSHSY and CDR2 SAAADI come from the germline V gene. The CDR3 is 13 residues long. CDR3 protein: CATRRPLGNEQFF. The CDR3 nucleotides are TGCGCCACCAGAAGACCCCTGGGAAATGAGCAGTTCTTC.

This clone has a single count. The chain is built from TRBV29-1 and TRBJ2-3; TRBD2 matches at 7 bases. CDR3 size: 13 residues. The V gene end was trimmed by 6 bases and the J gene end by 4 bases; junction bases not matched to a gene: 7. Per germline, CDR1 SQVTM and CDR2 ANQGSEA. The CDR3 loop is CSVWGGLADTQYF. The CDR3 DNA is TGCAGCGTGTGGGGGGGGTTGGCAGATACGCAGTATTTT.

The CDR3, as DNA: TGCGCCAGCACCATCGGGGTTCTAGGGAGTCTCGAGCAGTACTTC. Amino acid sequence: CASTIGVLGSLEQYF. V and J are TRBV5-1 and TRBJ2-7; perhaps TRBD2 as D (5 bases). V was trimmed by 6 bases and J by 6 bases, leaving 22 bases between them. This CDR3 has 15 residues. Germline assignment: CDR1 SGHRS and CDR2 YFSETQ. Supplemented by reference TRBV5-1 and TRBJ2-7, the full variable domain reads KAGVTQTPRYLIKTRGQQVTLSCSPISGHRSVSWYQQTPGQGLQFLFEYFSETQRNKGNFPGRFSGRQFSNSRSEMNVSTLELGDSALYLCASTIGVLGSLEQYFGPGTRLTVT.

V and J are TRBV30 and TRBJ1-2; D may be TRBD1 (6 bases). This CDR3 is 15 amino acids long. Per germline, CDR1 GTSNPN and CDR2 SVGIG (reference sequence). The V gene lost 0 bases and the J gene lost 8 bases, with 19 bases spanning the gap. The CDR3 DNA reads as TGTGCCTGGAGTGTACCCCCCCCAGGGGCGCGAGGCTACACCTTC. Translating it yields CAWSVPPPGARGYTF. The full variable domain, rest sourced from reference TRBV30 and TRBJ1-2, is SQTIHQWPATLVQPVGSPLSLECTVEGTSNPNLYWYRQAAGRGLQLLFYSVGIGQISSEVPQNLSASRPQDRQFILSSKKLLLSDSGFYLCAWSVPPPGARGYTFGSGTRLTVV.

The chain has TRBV6-1 and TRBJ1-1; D gene uncertain. The CDR3 loop spans 14 amino acids. V was cut by 8 bases and J by 0 bases, with 13 bases left in between. CDR1 and CDR2 from the germline V gene are MNHNS and SASEGT. The CDR3 bases are TGTGCCAGCCAACGATTCTCAGTGAACACTGAAGCTTTCTTT. As protein: CASQRFSVNTEAFF.

This clone was recorded a few times. The V gene is TRBV18, the J gene TRBJ2-2; TRBD2 agrees at 12 bases. Germline CDR1 KGHSH, CDR2 LQKENI. V dropped 3 bases and J dropped 4; count of bases not matched to a gene: 0. The CDR3 length is 15 residues. As DNA, the CDR3 is TGTGCCAGCTCACCGGGACTAGCGGGCACCGGGGAGCTGTTTTTT. Its translation is CASSPGLAGTGELFF.

The V gene is TRBV4-2, the J gene TRBJ2-1; 12 bases match TRBD2. Germline CDR1 is LGHNA and CDR2 is YNFKEQ. The J segment lost 0 bases and the V segment lost 5 bases, leaving 5 bases of the junction unmatched. The CDR3 runs to 17 residues. CDR3 sequence: CASSKTSGRLSYNEQFF. CDR3 in DNA: TGTGCCAGCAGCAAGACTAGCGGGAGACTCTCCTACAATGAGCAGTTCTTC.

The rearrangement joins TRBV11-3 to TRBJ2-7; D perhaps matches TRBD2 (6 bases). The ends were cut back, 1 base at V and 6 bases at J, with 13 bases in the middle. The CDR3 length is 14 residues. The germline V gene encodes CDR1 SGHNT and CDR2 YENEEA. The CDR3 region is CASSLVGGISEQYF. In nucleotides, the CDR3 is TGTGCCAGCAGCTTAGTAGGCGGGATAAGCGAGCAGTACTTC.

V and J are TRBV7-9 and TRBJ2-1; D not certain. The CDR3 runs 15 residues. The germline V and J ends were trimmed by 5 bases and 0 bases, with 11 bases remaining between them. Germline V gene data show CDR1 as SEHNR and CDR2 as FQNEAQ (reference sequence). CDR3 region: CASSGPKTSYNEQFF. CDR3 coding DNA: TGTGCCAGCAGCGGGCCTAAGACCTCCTACAATGAGCAGTTCTTC.

This rearrangement joins TRBV19 to TRBJ2-7; D may be TRBD2 (6 bases). Germline V CDR1 and CDR2: LNHDA, SQIVND (reference sequence). V lost 2 bases, J lost 3 bases, and 17 bases lay in between. The CDR3 consists of 16 residues. CDR3 residues: CASSIIGGEGGYEQYF. CDR3 in DNA: TGTGCCAGTAGTATAATCGGGGGAGAGGGAGGCTACGAGCAGTACTTC. The full variable domain, completed using reference TRBV19 and TRBJ2-7, is DGGITQSPKYLFRKEGQNVTLSCEQNLNHDAMYWYRQDPGQGLRLIYYSQIVNDFQKGDIAEGYSVSREKKESFPLTVTSAQKNPTAFYLCASSIIGGEGGYEQYFGPGTRLTVT.

This clone has just a few counts. The CDR3 sequence: CASSDQPASEQYF. The CDR3 region has the DNA TGTGCCAGCAGCGATCAACCAGCATCCGAGCAGTACTTC. The chain recombines TRBV5-4 with TRBJ2-7; no definite D call. The ends were cut back, 4 bases at V and 6 bases at J, with 14 bases in the middle. The V gene's germline CDR1 is SGHNT and CDR2 YYREEE (reference sequence). The CDR3 covers 13 residues.